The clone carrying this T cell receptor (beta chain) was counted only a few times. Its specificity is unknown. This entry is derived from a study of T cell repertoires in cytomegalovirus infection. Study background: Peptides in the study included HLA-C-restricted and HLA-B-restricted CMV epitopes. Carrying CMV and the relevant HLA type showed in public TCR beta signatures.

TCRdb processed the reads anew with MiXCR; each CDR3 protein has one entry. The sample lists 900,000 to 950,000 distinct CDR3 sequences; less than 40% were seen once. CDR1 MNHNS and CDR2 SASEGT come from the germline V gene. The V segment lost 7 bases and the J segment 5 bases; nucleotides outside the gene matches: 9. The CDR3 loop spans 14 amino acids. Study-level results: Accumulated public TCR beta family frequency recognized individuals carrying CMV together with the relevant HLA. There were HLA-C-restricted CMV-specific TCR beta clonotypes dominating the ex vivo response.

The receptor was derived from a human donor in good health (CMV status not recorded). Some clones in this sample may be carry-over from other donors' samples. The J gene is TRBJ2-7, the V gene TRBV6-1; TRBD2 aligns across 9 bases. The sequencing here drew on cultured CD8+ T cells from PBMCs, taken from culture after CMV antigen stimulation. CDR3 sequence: CASMTAGGFNEQYF. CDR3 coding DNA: TGTGCCAGCATGACAGCGGGGGGATTCAACGAGCAGTACTTC.